The rows below give T cell receptor beta chains drawn from one sample of a study of blood T cell repertoires in COVID-19. Sequencing was performed with immunoSEQ multiplex PCR; in TCRdb, only in-frame clones are kept and a portion is missing. The sample has over 300,000 clones, nearly 90% seen once. Source material: PBMCs or T cells enriched from blood (not recorded which). The receptors stem from a woman aged 30 to 39 who had recovered from COVID-19. Both conserved end residues are part of each CDR3. A D gene is named only where the DNA matches it firmly. Expanded clones get a size class; other rows say once, few or many, or leave the size out.

>.|few|12|TRBJ1-2|TRBV6-5
CASVAAGYGYTF
TGTGCCAGCGTTGCTGCGGGTTATGGCTACACCTTC
>.|.|14|TRBJ1-6|TRBV2
CASRTTGISSPLHF
TGTGCCAGCAGGACAACAGGGATAAGTTCACCCCTCCACTTT
>.|.|11|TRBJ2-2|TRBV29-1
CSVDTTGELFF
TGCAGCGTTGATACAACCGGGGAGCTGTTTTTT
>TRBD2|.|15|TRBJ2-5|TRBV19
CASSIGLAGSETQYF
TGTGCCAGTAGTATCGGACTAGCGGGGTCTGAGACCCAGTACTTC
>.|few|14|TRBJ1-1|TRBV5-1
CASSLAGGNTEAFF
TGCGCCAGCAGCTTGGCCGGGGGGAACACTGAAGCTTTCTTT
>.|.|14|TRBJ1-2|TRBV2
CASSERSGVYGYTF
TGTGCCAGCAGTGAAAGGTCAGGGGTGTATGGCTACACCTTC
>TRBD1|.|15|TRBJ1-2|TRBV11-2
CASSPRTGTVYGYTF
TGTGCCAGCAGCCCGCGGACAGGGACGGTCTATGGCTACACCTTC
>.|few|12|TRBJ1-5|TRBV27
CASRSLNQPQHF
TGTGCCAGCAGGTCCCTCAATCAGCCCCAGCATTTT
>TRBD2|.|15|TRBJ2-7|TRBV7-9
CASSYSGGYSYEQYF
TGTGCCAGCAGCTACTCGGGGGGATACTCCTACGAGCAGTACTTC
>TRBD1|.|15|TRBJ1-5|TRBV30
CAWSRGPMSNQPQHF
TGTGCCTGGAGCAGGGGGCCGATGAGCAATCAGCCCCAGCATTTT
>TRBD2|.|15|TRBJ2-3|TRBV11-2
CASSKLAGASDTQYF
TGTGCCAGCAGCAAACTAGCGGGTGCGTCGGATACGCAGTATTTT
>.|once|12|TRBJ2-7|TRBV12-3/TRBV12-4
CASSLWLAEQYF
TGTGCCAGCAGTCTTTGGCTAGCCGAGCAGTACTTC
>TRBD1|.|15|TRBJ1-4|TRBV28
CASSPHTGVIQKLFF
TGTGCCAGCAGTCCTCATACAGGGGTTATTCAAAAACTGTTTTTT
>TRBD1|.|17|TRBJ1-4|TRBV9
CASSQEDGTGFNEKLFF
TGTGCCAGCAGCCAAGAGGACGGGACAGGTTTTAATGAAAAACTGTTTTTT
>.|.|16|TRBJ1-1|TRBV9
CASSPRGNSMNTEAFF
TGTGCCAGCAGCCCCCGGGGGAACAGCATGAACACTGAAGCTTTCTTT
>.|.|12|TRBJ1-2|TRBV6-2/TRBV6-3
CASSDRQYGYTF
TGTGCCAGCAGTGATCGACAGTATGGCTACACCTTC
>.|.|13|TRBJ1-2|TRBV4-1
CASSPGLPGGYTF
TGCGCCAGCAGCCCCGGACTGCCGGGGGGCTACACCTTC
>.|.|15|TRBJ1-1|TRBV11-2
CASSPHQGTNTEAFF
TGTGCCAGCAGCCCGCACCAGGGGACGAACACTGAAGCTTTCTTT
>.|.|14|TRBJ2-7|TRBV28
CASRPPGTSYEQYF
TGTGCCAGCAGACCCCCCGGGACAAGCTACGAGCAGTACTTC
>.|.|13|TRBJ2-7|TRBV6-1
CASSEARALRQYF
TGTGCCAGCAGTGAAGCGCGGGCCCTTCGGCAGTACTTC
>.|once|16|TRBJ2-6|TRBV29-1
CSVGSGGFSGANVLTF
TGCAGCGTTGGCTCTGGGGGGTTCTCTGGGGCCAACGTCCTGACTTTC
>TRBD1|.|14|TRBJ1-6|TRBV9
CASSGTGVGSPLHF
TGTGCCAGCAGCGGGACAGGGGTAGGCTCACCCCTCCACTTT
>.|once|11|TRBJ1-2|TRBV27
CASSPGYGYTF
TGTGCCAGCAGTCCAGGGTATGGCTACACCTTC
>.|.|15|TRBJ1-1|TRBV19
CASTVLGGGPAEAFF
TGTGCCAGTACCGTTTTGGGGGGGGGCCCCGCTGAAGCTTTCTTT
>.|.|15|TRBJ1-5|TRBV4-2
CASSQESGRNWPQHF
TGTGCCAGCAGCCAAGAATCAGGCCGCAATTGGCCCCAGCATTTT
>TRBD2|.|16|TRBJ2-7|TRBV19
CASSNSMGVAGVEQYF
TGTGCCAGTAGTAACTCTATGGGAGTAGCGGGGGTCGAGCAGTACTTC
>.|.|13|TRBJ1-2|TRBV27
CASSPREGYGYTF
TGTGCCAGCAGTCCCCGCGAGGGCTATGGCTACACCTTC
>.|once|15|TRBJ2-7|TRBV5-5
CASSLGFGRGGEQYF
TGTGCCAGCAGCTTGGGGTTCGGGAGAGGAGGCGAGCAGTACTTC
>TRBD1|once|14|TRBJ1-1|TRBV6-6
CASSYHTGGTEAFF
TGTGCCAGCAGTTACCACACAGGGGGCACTGAAGCTTTCTTT
>TRBD1|once|14|TRBJ1-4|TRBV7-9
CASSRDREFEKLFF
TGTGCCAGCAGCCGGGACAGGGAATTTGAAAAACTGTTTTTT
>.|.|13|TRBJ2-1|TRBV18
CASSPPLGQEQFF
TGTGCCAGCTCACCACCCCTCGGACAGGAGCAGTTCTTC
>.|once|13|TRBJ1-2|TRBV2
CATQTGALDGYTF
TGTGCCACCCAGACAGGCGCTCTGGATGGCTACACCTTC
>.|.|13|TRBJ1-2|TRBV30
CAWTRVLRDGYTF
TGTGCCTGGACCAGGGTCCTTCGGGATGGCTACACCTTC
>TRBD1|.|15|TRBJ1-1|TRBV5-1
CASSWTGGSNTEAFF
TGCGCCAGCAGCTGGACAGGGGGCTCGAACACTGAAGCTTTCTTT
>TRBD2|.|18|TRBJ2-3|TRBV6-1
CASSDSRGAGGSTDTQYF
TGTGCCAGCAGTGATAGTCGCGGGGCGGGGGGGAGCACAGATACGCAGTATTTT
>TRBD1|.|15|TRBJ2-4|TRBV10-3
CAISASTGASNIQYF
TGTGCCATCAGTGCATCGACAGGGGCCTCAAACATTCAGTACTTC
>TRBD1|once|14|TRBJ1-2|TRBV6-1
CASSEAQGDYGYTF
TGTGCCAGCAGTGAAGCGCAGGGGGACTATGGCTACACCTTC
>.|.|15|TRBJ1-1|TRBV7-6
CASSLGGSGATEAFF
TGTGCCAGCAGCCTAGGTGGATCTGGGGCCACTGAAGCTTTCTTT
>.|once|16|TRBJ1-5|TRBV30
CAWSLRGGRGNQPQHF
TGTGCCTGGAGTCTCCGGGGCGGCCGGGGGAATCAGCCCCAGCATTTT
>TRBD1|.|14|TRBJ1-2|TRBV3-1/TRBV3-2
CASSQDGDRVGYTF
TGTGCCAGCAGCCAAGATGGGGACAGAGTTGGCTACACCTTC
>.|.|15|TRBJ1-1|TRBV4-1
CASSQGPEGNTEAFF
TGCGCCAGCAGCCAGGGCCCGGAGGGGAACACTGAAGCTTTCTTT
>.|.|11|TRBJ1-2|TRBV2
CASPSGLGYTF
TGTGCCAGCCCCAGTGGGCTCGGCTACACCTTC
>TRBD1|once|15|TRBJ2-2|TRBV27
CASSPDRGSTGELFF
TGTGCCAGCAGTCCCGACAGGGGTAGCACCGGGGAGCTGTTTTTT
>TRBD1|.|15|TRBJ2-7|TRBV5-1
CASSPGTGGGYEQYF
TGCGCCAGCAGCCCCGGGACAGGGGGTGGCTACGAGCAGTACTTC
>TRBD1|.|13|TRBJ1-2|TRBV7-2
CASSTGTGGGYTF
TGTGCCAGCTCAACCGGGACAGGGGGTGGCTACACCTTC
>.|.|14|TRBJ1-1|TRBV7-9
CASSLVQSNTEAFF
TGTGCCAGCAGCTTAGTACAGTCAAACACTGAAGCTTTCTTT
>.|.|12|TRBJ1-2|TRBV28
CASSFEGYGYTF
TGTGCCAGCAGTTTCGAGGGCTATGGCTACACCTTC
>TRBD1|.|18|TRBJ1-4|TRBV6-6
CASSRGQGPKVTNEKLFF
TGTGCCAGCAGCCGAGGACAGGGGCCCAAGGTGACTAATGAAAAACTGTTTTTT
>.|.|18|TRBJ1-5|TRBV6-4
CASSTQREIKDSNQPQHF
TGTGCCAGCAGTACTCAGAGGGAGATTAAGGATAGCAATCAGCCCCAGCATTTT
>TRBD1|.|12|TRBJ1-1|TRBV29-1
CSVAGQGPEAFF
TGCAGCGTTGCGGGACAGGGGCCTGAAGCTTTCTTT
>TRBD1|.|13|TRBJ1-2|TRBV27
CASSLGPGGGYTF
TGTGCCAGCAGTTTAGGGCCAGGGGGAGGCTACACCTTC
>TRBD1|.|15|TRBJ2-7|TRBV7-6
CASSESGQGSYEQYF
TGTGCCAGCAGCGAATCGGGACAGGGTAGCTACGAGCAGTACTTC
>.|.|14|TRBJ1-6|TRBV5-1
CASGTGTNNSPLHF
TGCGCCAGTGGAACAGGTACTAATAATTCACCCCTCCACTTT